The 3 T cell receptor beta chains below were found in one sample sequenced in a study of T-cell reconstitution after alpha-beta-depleted transplantation in children. Their antigens remain unidentified. General observations from the study: Reported findings indicate that, about two months after transplant, alpha-beta T cells came from several hundred expanded clones, which were derived from non-depleted graft cells.

Unique molecular identifiers were incorporated during preparation of the TCRbeta library. Via MiXCR, TCRdb re-called the PCR reads, giving one row per CDR3 protein. The sample carries around 31,000 distinct CDR3 sequences, around 6% recorded once. Sample: peripheral blood, taken 60 days after TCRalphabeta/CD19-depleted stem cell transplant. These receptors originate from a child younger than two who had a stem cell transplant for acute myeloid leukemia, so the T cells may come from the graft donor.

This clonotype has a count of ten or more. The V gene is TRBV5-5, the J gene TRBJ2-7, with D tentatively TRBD2 (6 bases). Trimming took 0 bases from V and 6 from J, leaving 7 bases between them. Germline assignment: CDR1 SGHKS and CDR2 YYEKEE (reference sequence). The CDR3 has 12 residues. The CDR3 DNA reads as TGTGCCAGCAGCTTGGAGGAGGGCGAGCAGTACTTC. This sequence encodes CASSLEEGEQYF.

This clonotype was found many times. This rearrangement joins TRBV6-1 to TRBJ1-5; 8 positions match TRBD1. The germline V gene has CDR1 MNHNS and CDR2 SASEGT. The CDR3 runs 15 residues. V shed 6 bases, J shed 5 bases, and the junction held 9 bases outside the gene matches. CDR3 sequence (DNA): TGTGCCAGCAGGGACAGGGAAATACGCTATCAGCCCCAGCATTTT. Translated: CASRDREIRYQPQHF.

This clonotype was picked up many times. The chain is built from TRBV29-1 and TRBJ2-7; perhaps TRBD1 as D (5 bases). The V gene's germline CDR1 is SQVTM and CDR2 ANQGSEA. The CDR3 spans 11 residues. Trimming shortened V by 7 bases and J by 2 bases, and 9 bases separated the two germline ends. CDR3 amino acids: CSAGQAYEQYF. Here the CDR3 DNA reads TGCAGCGCCGGACAAGCCTACGAGCAGTACTTC.